The sequence of this TCR beta chain was determined in a study of CD8+CD57+ T cells in acquired aplastic anemia. On the study more broadly: Sorted CD4+ and CD8+ cells yielded 3 to 3.5 ug of DNA on average. Overall study findings and caveats: Common to patients and controls were twenty-nine CD8+ CDR3 sequences. With respect to CD8+ Simpson's diversity, patients and controls did not differ significantly.

Details on this clonotype: Its specificity is unknown.

According to the study, genomic DNA was the template for TCR beta VDJ and CDR3 profiling. TCRdb redid the calling of the reads with MiXCR, one entry per CDR3 protein. The repertoire holds 300,000 or so distinct CDR3 sequences, with roughly 61% as singletons. Before being chosen for sequencing, patients had shown CD8+CD57+ cell expansion by flow cytometry. Untreated patients provided the blood samples, with no therapy given before sampling. The clonotype comes from a human donor with aplastic anemia. Sequencing was done on a sample of sorted CD4+, CD8+, or CD8+CD57+ T cells (not recorded which) from PBMCs.

The CDR3 coding sequence is TGTGCCAGCAGTGAAGTCGGGGCGGTGCCCCAGCATTTT. It codes for CASSEVGAVPQHF. This rearrangement joins TRBV2 to TRBJ1-5; possible D gene TRBD1, 5 bases. Trimming cost V 1 base and J 9 bases, with 10 bases left between them. CDR1 is SNHLY, CDR2 FYNNEI, per germline. CDR3 size: 13 residues.